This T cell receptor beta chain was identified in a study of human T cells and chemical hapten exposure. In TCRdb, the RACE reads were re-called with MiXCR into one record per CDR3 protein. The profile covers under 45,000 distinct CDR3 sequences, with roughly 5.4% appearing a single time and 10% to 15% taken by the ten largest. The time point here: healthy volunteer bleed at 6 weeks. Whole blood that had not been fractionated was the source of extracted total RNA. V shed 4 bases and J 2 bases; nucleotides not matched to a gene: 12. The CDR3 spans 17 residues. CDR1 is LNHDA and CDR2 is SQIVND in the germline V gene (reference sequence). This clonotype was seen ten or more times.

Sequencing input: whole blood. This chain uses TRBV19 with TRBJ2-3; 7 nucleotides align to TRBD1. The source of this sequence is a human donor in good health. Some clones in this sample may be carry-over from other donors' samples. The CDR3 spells CASSTDTQGVTTDTQYF. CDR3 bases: TGTGCCAGTAGTACCGACACCCAGGGGGTCACCACAGATACGCAGTATTTT.